The 18 T cell receptor beta chains below all came from one sample that was sequenced in a study of shared clonotypes between healthy human individuals. Measured with immunoSEQ multiplex PCR; TCRdb has only the in-frame clones, and not every one. In the table there are some 2.4 million clones, more than 85% of which are singletons. Input material: naive CD4+ T cells from PBMCs. The sample's subset: CD45RA+ positively selected. The receptors here all came from a man aged 18 to 35 in good health. Some clones in this sample may be carry-over from other donors' samples.

The chain uses TRBV28 and TRBJ1-3, with a weak D call TRBD1 (5 bases). This CDR3 region has 13 residues. In germline, CDR1 is MDHEN, CDR2 SYDVKM. V shed 5 bases and J shed 9 bases, with 14 bases lying between them. CDR3 protein: CASSPRARGTIYF. In DNA form, the CDR3 reads TGTGCCAGCAGTCCCAGGGCGAGGGGCACCATATATTTT.

CDR3 nucleotide sequence: TGTGCCAGCTCGCATAGTCCCGGACCGACGCTTTATTATGGCTACACCTTC. It yields the protein CASSHSPGPTLYYGYTF. V gene TRBV18 combines with J gene TRBJ1-2; D not certain. The CDR3 totals 17 residues. Germline-derived CDR1 and CDR2 are KGHSH and LQKENI. V was clipped by 6 bases and J by 5 bases, with 25 bases between them.

This chain uses TRBV10-3 with TRBJ2-1; TRBD2 matches 7 bases. Per the germline V gene, CDR1 is ENHRY and CDR2 is SYGVKD. Germline trimming cut 5 bases from V and 9 bases from J; bases unmatched to any gene: 4. The CDR3 loop spans 12 amino acids. CDR3 sequence: CAISSGTGEQFF. The CDR3 DNA follows: TGTGCCATCAGTAGCGGGACCGGTGAGCAGTTCTTC.

This chain's CDR3 is CASSPRGTDTQYF. The DNA of the CDR3 is TGTGCCAGCAGCCCCCGGGGGACAGATACGCAGTATTTT. J is TRBJ2-3 and V is TRBV14, with a tentative D call TRBD2 (6 bases). The V gene's germline CDR1 is SGHDN and CDR2 FVKESK. The CDR3 has 13 residues. V lost 4 bases and J 3 bases, leaving 8 bases between the germline ends.

The chain employs TRBV25-1 and TRBJ2-5; no firm D call. This CDR3 is 11 amino acids long. The V end lost 0 bases, the J end lost 11 bases, and 7 bases lay between the germline ends. Germline-derived CDR1 and CDR2 are MGHDK and SYGVNS. CDR3: CASSEYMEQYF. Written as DNA, the CDR3 is TGTGCCAGCAGTGAATACATGGAGCAGTACTTC.

The CDR3 DNA sequence: TGTGCCAGCAGCAGGACCAGCGGAATAGACCCCTACGAGCAGTACTTC. This sequence encodes CASSRTSGIDPYEQYF. The rearrangement links TRBV4-2 to TRBJ2-5; D is possibly TRBD2 (5 bases). Near its end, the DNA agrees better with TRBJ2-7, so the J call may be wrong. The length of the CDR3 is 16 residues. Germline V gives CDR1 LGHNA, CDR2 YNFKEQ.

The chain has TRBV4-1 and TRBJ2-7; D is possibly TRBD2 (5 bases). This CDR3 is 16 amino acids long. Trimming cost V 1 base and J 0 bases, with 13 bases left between them. CDR1 and CDR2 from the germline V gene are MGHRA and YSYEKL. CDR3 loop: CASSQAFTRSSYEQYF. CDR3 nucleotides: TGCGCCAGCAGCCAAGCCTTCACTAGGAGCTCCTACGAGCAGTACTTC.

As DNA, the CDR3 is TGTGCCATCAGTCTCTCCCTGGGGGGGCAGTTCTTC. Translation: CAISLSLGGQFF. The chain combines TRBV10-3 with TRBJ2-1; D perhaps matches TRBD2 (6 bases). Germline lookup yields CDR1 ENHRY and CDR2 SYGVKD. The V end was cut by 5 bases, the J end by 12 bases, with 14 bases between. The length of the CDR3 is 12 residues.

The chain uses TRBV27 and TRBJ2-1, with TRBD1 matching over 9 bases. J lost 13 bases, V lost 5 bases, and 6 bases had no gene match. This CDR3 has 12 residues. The germline V gene encodes CDR1 MNHEY and CDR2 SMNVEV (reference sequence). CDR3 protein: CASSPHRGHQFF. The DNA for the CDR3 is TGTGCCAGCAGTCCCCACAGGGGGCATCAGTTCTTC.

The rearrangement links TRBV5-5 to TRBJ1-1, with 10 bases identical to TRBD1. Germline V CDR1 and CDR2: SGHKS, YYEKEE (reference sequence). V dropped 3 bases and J dropped 0; count of bases not matched to a gene: 8. The CDR3 spans 17 residues. CDR3 DNA sequence: TGTGCCAGCAGCTGGGTCCCGGGACAGGGGTTGAACACTGAAGCTTTCTTT. Its translation is CASSWVPGQGLNTEAFF.

The chain has TRBV5-1 and TRBJ2-2, with D maybe TRBD2 (6 bases). This CDR3 comprises 14 residues. The V gene lost 4 bases and the J gene lost 4 bases, with 11 bases spanning the gap. The germline gives CDR1 SGHRS, CDR2 YFSETQ. CDR3 sequence (DNA): TGCGCCAGCAGCCCCAAGACTAGCACCGGGGAGCTGTTTTTT. This codes for CASSPKTSTGELFF.

The chain couples TRBV27 to TRBJ1-6; D unresolved. There are 15 residues in the CDR3. The V and J ends lost 5 bases and 4 bases respectively, with 12 bases between them. Germline loops: CDR1 MNHEY, CDR2 SMNVEV (reference sequence). CDR3 nucleotides: TGTGCCAGCAGTCGCCCTAGGATGTATAATTCACCCCTCCACTTT. It encodes CASSRPRMYNSPLHF.

On this clone itself: Other DNA sequences from this sample encode an identical CDR3 as well. The chain combines TRBV6-5 with TRBJ1-1; perhaps TRBD1 as D (5 bases). Germline V gene data show CDR1 as MNHEY and CDR2 as SVGAGI. The length of the CDR3 is 12 residues. The V end was cut by 1 base, the J end by 8 bases, with 8 bases between. The CDR3 protein is CASSYFGGEAFF. CDR3 coding DNA: TGTGCCAGCAGTTACTTCGGGGGGGAAGCTTTCTTT.

The rearrangement uses TRBV28 and TRBJ1-1, with 7 bases aligning to TRBD1. J lost 0 bases, V lost 4 bases, and 14 bases had no gene match. This CDR3 region has 18 residues. Germline V gene sequence: CDR1 MDHEN, CDR2 SYDVKM. DNA of the CDR3: TGTGCCAGCAGTTCGGCTGGCAGGGGGGCCTACATGAACACTGAAGCTTTCTTT. Its protein product is CASSSAGRGAYMNTEAFF. Variable domain in full (rest from reference TRBV28 and TRBJ1-1): DVKVTQSSRYLVKRTGEKVFLECVQDMDHENMFWYRQDPGLGLRLIYFSYDVKMKEKGDIPEGYSVSREKKERFSLILESASTNQTSMYLCASSSAGRGAYMNTEAFFGQGTRLTVV.

The V and J genes are TRBV10-1 and TRBJ2-5, with no clear D. Germline V gene lookup returns CDR1 WNHNN and CDR2 SYGVQD (reference sequence). The length of the CDR3 is 14 residues. V dropped 3 bases and J dropped 5 bases, with 13 bases sitting between them. This CDR3 reads CASSDQGQSETQYF. CDR3 DNA sequence: TGCGCCAGCAGTGACCAAGGGCAGTCGGAGACCCAGTACTTC.

This clone is a singleton in its sample. The chain has TRBV29-1 and TRBJ2-5; the D gene is possibly TRBD1 (6 bases). This CDR3 is built from 14 residues. The V gene's germline CDR1 is SQVTM and CDR2 ANQGSEA. V was cut by 4 bases and J by 1 base, with 13 bases left in between. CDR3 sequence: CSVGAGATQETQYF. For the CDR3, the DNA is TGCAGCGTTGGAGCAGGGGCAACCCAAGAGACCCAGTACTTC.

CDR3 in amino acids: CASSMGLAGTDTQYF. The CDR3 bases are TGTGCCAGCTCCATGGGACTAGCGGGCACAGATACGCAGTATTTT. This rearrangement joins TRBV18 to TRBJ2-3; TRBD2 agrees at 11 bases. The V segment lost 6 bases and the J segment 1 base; nucleotides outside the gene matches: 3. CDR1 and CDR2 (germline): KGHSH, LQKENI. The CDR3 covers 15 residues.

The J gene is TRBJ1-1, the V gene TRBV6-1, with 9 bases aligning to TRBD1. This CDR3 region has 15 residues. CDR1 is MNHNS and CDR2 is SASEGT in the germline V gene. V shed 2 bases and J 7 bases; nucleotides not matched to a gene: 8. CDR3 in amino acids: CASSEWGQGRFEAFF. CDR3 DNA sequence: TGTGCCAGCAGTGAATGGGGACAGGGACGCTTTGAAGCTTTCTTT.